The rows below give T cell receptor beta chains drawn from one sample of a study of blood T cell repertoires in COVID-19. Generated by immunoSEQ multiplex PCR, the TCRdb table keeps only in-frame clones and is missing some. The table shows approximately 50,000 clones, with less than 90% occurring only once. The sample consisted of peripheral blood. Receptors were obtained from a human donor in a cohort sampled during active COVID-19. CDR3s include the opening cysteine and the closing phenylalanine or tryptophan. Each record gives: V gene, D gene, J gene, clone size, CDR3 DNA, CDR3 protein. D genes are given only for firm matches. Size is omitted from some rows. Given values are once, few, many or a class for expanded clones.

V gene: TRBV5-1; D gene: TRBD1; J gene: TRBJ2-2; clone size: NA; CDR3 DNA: TGCGCCAGCAGCGCGGGACAGGGGGATCCCGGGGAGCTGTTTTTT; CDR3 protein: CASSAGQGDPGELFF
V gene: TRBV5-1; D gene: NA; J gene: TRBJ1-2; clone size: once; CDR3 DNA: TGCGCCAGCAGCGACCCTCTGGGAGGGGCGGAAGGCTACACCTTC; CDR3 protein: CASSDPLGGAEGYTF
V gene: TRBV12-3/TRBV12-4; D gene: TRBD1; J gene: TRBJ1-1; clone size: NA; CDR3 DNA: TGTGCCAGCACTTCGACAGGGGGAGGAGCTTTCTTT; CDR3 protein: CASTSTGGGAFF
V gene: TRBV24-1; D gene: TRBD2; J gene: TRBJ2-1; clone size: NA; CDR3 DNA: TGTGCCACTGCCACTCGGGAGGCCTCCTACAATGAGCAGTTCTTC; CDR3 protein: CATATREASYNEQFF
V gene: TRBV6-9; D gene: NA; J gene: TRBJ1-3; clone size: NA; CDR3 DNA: TGTGCCAGCAGTTCTGACAGAGCCTCTGGAAACACCATATATTTT; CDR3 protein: CASSSDRASGNTIYF
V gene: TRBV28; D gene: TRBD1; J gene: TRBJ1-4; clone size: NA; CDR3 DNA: TGTGCCAGCACCACCCTGGGGACAGGGGAAGGTGAAAAACTGTTTTTT; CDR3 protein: CASTTLGTGEGEKLFF
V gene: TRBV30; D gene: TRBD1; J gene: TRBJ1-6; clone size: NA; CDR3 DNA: TGTGCCTGGAGATTGACAGGGTATAATTCACCCCTCCACTTT; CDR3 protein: CAWRLTGYNSPLHF
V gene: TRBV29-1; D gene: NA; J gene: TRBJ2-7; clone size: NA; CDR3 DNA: TGCAGCGTCACACTAGGCACTTACGAGCAGTACTTC; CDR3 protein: CSVTLGTYEQYF
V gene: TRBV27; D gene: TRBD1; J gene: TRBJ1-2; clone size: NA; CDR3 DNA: TGTGCCAGCAGACGACAGGGGGCGTCGGCGTATGGCTACACCTTC; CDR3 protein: CASRRQGASAYGYTF
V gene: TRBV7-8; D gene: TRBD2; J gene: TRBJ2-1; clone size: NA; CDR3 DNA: TGTGCCAGCAGCTTCCGAGGGACTAGCGGGGTCTCCTACAATGAGCAGTTCTTC; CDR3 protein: CASSFRGTSGVSYNEQFF
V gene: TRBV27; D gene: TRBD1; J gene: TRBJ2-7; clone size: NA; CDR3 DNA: TGTGCCGCCAGGGGGCTACGGGGTAAGAACGAGCAGTACTTC; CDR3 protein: CAARGLRGKNEQYF
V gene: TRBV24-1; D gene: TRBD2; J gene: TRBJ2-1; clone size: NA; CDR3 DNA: TGTGCCACCAGTGATCCGAGCGGGAATAACTACAATGAGCAGTTCTTC; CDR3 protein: CATSDPSGNNYNEQFF
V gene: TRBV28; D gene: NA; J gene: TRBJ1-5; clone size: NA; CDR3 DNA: TGTGCCAGCAGTTTGGGGGGTTTTCAGCCCCAGCATTTT; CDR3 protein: CASSLGGFQPQHF
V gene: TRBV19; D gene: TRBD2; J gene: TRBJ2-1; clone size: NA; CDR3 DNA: TGTGCCAGTAGTTGGGGGCTGGGACTAGCGCTCTACAATGAGCAGTTCTTC; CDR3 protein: CASSWGLGLALYNEQFF
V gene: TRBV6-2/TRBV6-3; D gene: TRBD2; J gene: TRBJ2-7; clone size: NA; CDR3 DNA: TGTGCCAGCAGTTACTCGACTAGCGGGAGGGACGAGCAGTACTTC; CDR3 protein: CASSYSTSGRDEQYF
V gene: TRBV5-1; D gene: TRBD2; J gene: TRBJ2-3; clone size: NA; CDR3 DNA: TGCGCCAGCAGCTTGAGTGGCGGGAGAAAGAGCACAGATACGCAGTATTTT; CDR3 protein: CASSLSGGRKSTDTQYF
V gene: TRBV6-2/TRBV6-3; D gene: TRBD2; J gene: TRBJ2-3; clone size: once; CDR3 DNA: TGTGCCAGCAGTTACTCCGTCCTCCCCCTAGCGGGGACAGATACGCAGTATTTT; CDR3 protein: CASSYSVLPLAGTDTQYF
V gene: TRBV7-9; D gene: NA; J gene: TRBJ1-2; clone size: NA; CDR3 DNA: TGTGCCAGCAGCTTAGATTCCAGGGGCGGCTATGGCTACACCTTC; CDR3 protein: CASSLDSRGGYGYTF
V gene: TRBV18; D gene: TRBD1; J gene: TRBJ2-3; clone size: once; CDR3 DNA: TGTGCCAGCTCACCCGCGACAGGGGGCTTAAATACGCAGTATTTT; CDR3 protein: CASSPATGGLNTQYF
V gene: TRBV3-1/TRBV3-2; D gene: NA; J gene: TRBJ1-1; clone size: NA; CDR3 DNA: TGTGCCAGCAGCCGGCACCTGGACAGCTTGAACACTGAAGCTTTCTTT; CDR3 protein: CASSRHLDSLNTEAFF
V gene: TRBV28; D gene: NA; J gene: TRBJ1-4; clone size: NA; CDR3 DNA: TGTGCCGTACAGGGTTTGACTAATGAAAAACTGTTTTTT; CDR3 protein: CAVQGLTNEKLFF
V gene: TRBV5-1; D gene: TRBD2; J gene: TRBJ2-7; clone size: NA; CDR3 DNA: TGCGCCAGCAGCTTGGTAGGCGGACTAGCGGGGATAACAACCTTC; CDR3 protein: CASSLVGGLAGITTF
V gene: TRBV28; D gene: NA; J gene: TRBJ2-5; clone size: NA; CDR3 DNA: TGTGCCAGCAGTTTGTCTGCGCGGTGGGAGACCCAGTACTTC; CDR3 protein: CASSLSARWETQYF
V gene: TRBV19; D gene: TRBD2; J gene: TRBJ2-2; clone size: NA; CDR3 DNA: TGTGCCAGTAGCTTTCTACGGGGACTAGCGGGAGGGACCGGGGAGCTGTTTTTT; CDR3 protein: CASSFLRGLAGGTGELFF